This entry features one TCR beta chain sequence. This specimen belongs to a study of blood T cell repertoires in COVID-19. Clones were read by immunoSEQ multiplex PCR, and TCRdb kept only the in-frame ones, dropping some. The sample contains over 450,000 clones, approximately 91% of which appear only once. J lost 3 bases, V lost 5 bases, and 8 bases had no gene match. The CDR3 sequence is 15 residues long. Germline CDR1 SGHRS, CDR2 YFSETQ. The source of this sequence is a woman aged 45-65 years with COVID-19, enrolled during active disease. The sample was peripheral blood. J is TRBJ1-3 and V is TRBV5-1, with 7 bases identical to TRBD1. CDR3 residues: CASRQGQLVGNTIYF. The CDR3 DNA sequence: TGCGCCAGCAGACAGGGACAGCTAGTTGGAAACACCATATATTTT.